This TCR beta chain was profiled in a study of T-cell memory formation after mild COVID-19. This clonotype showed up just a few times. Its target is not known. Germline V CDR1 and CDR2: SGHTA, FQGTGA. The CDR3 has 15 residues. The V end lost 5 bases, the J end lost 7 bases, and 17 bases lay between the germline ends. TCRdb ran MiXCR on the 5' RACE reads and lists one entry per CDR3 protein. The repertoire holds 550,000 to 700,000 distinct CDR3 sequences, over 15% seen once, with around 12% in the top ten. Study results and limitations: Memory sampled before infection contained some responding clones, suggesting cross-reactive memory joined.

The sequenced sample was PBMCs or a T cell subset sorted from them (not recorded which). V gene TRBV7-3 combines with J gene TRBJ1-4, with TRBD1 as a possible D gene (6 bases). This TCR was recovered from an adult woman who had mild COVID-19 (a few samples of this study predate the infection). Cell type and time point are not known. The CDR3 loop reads CASSQTGALGEKLFF. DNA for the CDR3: TGTGCCAGCAGCCAAACGGGGGCGTTAGGTGAAAAACTGTTTTTT.